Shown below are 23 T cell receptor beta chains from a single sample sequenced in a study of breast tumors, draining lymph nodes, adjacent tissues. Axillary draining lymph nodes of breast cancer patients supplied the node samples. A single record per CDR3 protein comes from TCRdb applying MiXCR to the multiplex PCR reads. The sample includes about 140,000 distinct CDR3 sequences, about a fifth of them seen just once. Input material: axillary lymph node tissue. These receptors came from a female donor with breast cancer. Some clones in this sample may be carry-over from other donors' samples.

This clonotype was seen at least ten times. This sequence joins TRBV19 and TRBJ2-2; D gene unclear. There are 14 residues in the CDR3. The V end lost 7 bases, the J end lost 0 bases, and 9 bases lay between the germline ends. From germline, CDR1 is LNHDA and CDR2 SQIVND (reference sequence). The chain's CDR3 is CASIAVPNTGELFF. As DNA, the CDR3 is TGTGCCAGTATAGCAGTTCCGAACACCGGGGAGCTGTTTTTT.

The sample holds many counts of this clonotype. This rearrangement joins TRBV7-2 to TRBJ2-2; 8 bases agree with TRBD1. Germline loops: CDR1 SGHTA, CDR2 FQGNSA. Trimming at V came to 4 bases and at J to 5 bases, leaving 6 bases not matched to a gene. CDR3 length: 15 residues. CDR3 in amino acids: CASSSRDRPTGELFF. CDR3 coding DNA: TGTGCCAGCAGCTCCAGGGACAGGCCGACCGGGGAGCTGTTTTTT.

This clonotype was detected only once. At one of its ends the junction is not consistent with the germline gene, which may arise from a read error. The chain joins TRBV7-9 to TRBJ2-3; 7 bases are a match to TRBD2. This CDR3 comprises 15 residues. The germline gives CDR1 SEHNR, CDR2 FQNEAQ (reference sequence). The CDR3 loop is CSSSLDGRAPDTQYF. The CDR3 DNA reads TGTTCCAGCAGCTTAGATGGGAGGGCCCCAGATACGCAGTATTTT.

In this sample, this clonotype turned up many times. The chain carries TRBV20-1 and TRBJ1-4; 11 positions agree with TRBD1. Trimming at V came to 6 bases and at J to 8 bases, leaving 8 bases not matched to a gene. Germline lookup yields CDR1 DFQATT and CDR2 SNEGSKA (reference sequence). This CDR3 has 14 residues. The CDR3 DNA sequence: TGCAGTGCAAATACGGACAGGGGGCGGGAAAAACTGTTTTTT. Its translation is CSANTDRGREKLFF.

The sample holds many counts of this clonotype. The CDR3 region has the DNA TGTGCCAGCAGCTCCAGACTAGCGGGGCAATACGAGCAGTACTTC. Amino acids: CASSSRLAGQYEQYF. The chain employs TRBV7-9 and TRBJ2-7, with TRBD2 identical over 11 bases. J lost 4 bases, V lost 4 bases, and 6 bases had no gene match. This CDR3 is built from 15 residues. Germline V gives CDR1 SEHNR, CDR2 FQNEAQ (reference sequence).

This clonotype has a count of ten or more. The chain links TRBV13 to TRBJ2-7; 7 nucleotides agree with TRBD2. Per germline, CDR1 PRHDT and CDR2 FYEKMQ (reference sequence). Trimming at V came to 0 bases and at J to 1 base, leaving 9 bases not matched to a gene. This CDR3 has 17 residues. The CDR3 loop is CASSLGRGGIRSYEQYF. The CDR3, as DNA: TGTGCCAGCAGCTTAGGCCGCGGGGGAATCCGGTCCTACGAGCAGTACTTC.

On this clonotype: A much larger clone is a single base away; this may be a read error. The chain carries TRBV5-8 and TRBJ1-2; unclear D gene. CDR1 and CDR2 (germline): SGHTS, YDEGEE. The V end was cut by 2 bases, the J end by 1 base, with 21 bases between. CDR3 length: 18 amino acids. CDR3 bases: TGTGCCAGCAGCTTTTCGGGTGTCGCGGCAACCGTTAACTATGGCTACACCTTC. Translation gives CASSFSGVAATVNYGYTF.

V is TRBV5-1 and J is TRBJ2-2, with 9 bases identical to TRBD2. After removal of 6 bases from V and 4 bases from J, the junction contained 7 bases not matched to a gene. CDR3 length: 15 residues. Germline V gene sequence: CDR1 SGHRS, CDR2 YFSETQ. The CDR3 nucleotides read TGCGCCAGCACCTTTCTAGCGGGGTCCACCGGGGAGCTGTTTTTT. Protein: CASTFLAGSTGELFF.

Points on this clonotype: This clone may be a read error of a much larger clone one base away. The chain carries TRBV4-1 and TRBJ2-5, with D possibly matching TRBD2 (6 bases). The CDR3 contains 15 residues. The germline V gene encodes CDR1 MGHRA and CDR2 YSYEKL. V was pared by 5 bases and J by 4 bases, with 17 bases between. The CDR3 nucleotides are TGCGCCAGCAGCTCAAGACCGGGCGGGGTAGAGACCCAGTACTTC. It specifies CASSSRPGGVETQYF.

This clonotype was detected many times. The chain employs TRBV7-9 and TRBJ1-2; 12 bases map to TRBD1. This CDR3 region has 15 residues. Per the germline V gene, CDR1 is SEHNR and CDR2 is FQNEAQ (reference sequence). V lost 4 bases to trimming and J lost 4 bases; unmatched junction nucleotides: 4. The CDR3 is CASSSGTGGLYGYTF. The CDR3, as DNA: TGTGCCAGCAGCTCCGGGACAGGGGGCCTCTATGGCTACACCTTC.

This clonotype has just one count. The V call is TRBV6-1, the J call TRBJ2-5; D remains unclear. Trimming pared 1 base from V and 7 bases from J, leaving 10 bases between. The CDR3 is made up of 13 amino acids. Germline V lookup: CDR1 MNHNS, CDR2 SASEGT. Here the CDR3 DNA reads TGTGCCAGCAGTGAAGTTCCGGGTGGGACCCAGTACTTC. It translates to CASSEVPGGTQYF.

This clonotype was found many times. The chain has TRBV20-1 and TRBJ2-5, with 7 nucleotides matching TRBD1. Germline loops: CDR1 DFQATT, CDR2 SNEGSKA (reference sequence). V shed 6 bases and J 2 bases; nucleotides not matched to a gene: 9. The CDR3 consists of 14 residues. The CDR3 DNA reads TGCAGTGCGGAAGATCAGGGGGATCAAGAGACCCAGTACTTC. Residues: CSAEDQGDQETQYF.

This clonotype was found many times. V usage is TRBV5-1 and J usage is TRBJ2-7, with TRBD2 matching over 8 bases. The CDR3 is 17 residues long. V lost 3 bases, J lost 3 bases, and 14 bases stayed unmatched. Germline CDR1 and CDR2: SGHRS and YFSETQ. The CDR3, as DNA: TGCGCCAGCAGCTCCGGGACTAGTTTAACCTCCTTCTACGAGCAGTACTTC. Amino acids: CASSSGTSLTSFYEQYF.

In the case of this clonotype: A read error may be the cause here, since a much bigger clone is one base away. The CDR3 sequence is CASSLTSGRGGRQFF. The CDR3, as DNA: TGTGCCAGCAGTTTGACTAGCGGGAGGGGCGGGAGGCAGTTCTTC. This chain joins TRBV6-5 and TRBJ2-1; 14 bases fit TRBD2. V trimming: 4 bases; J trimming: 12 bases; junction bases outside the gene matches: 8. Germline-derived CDR1 and CDR2 are MNHEY and SVGAGI. CDR3 size: 15 residues.

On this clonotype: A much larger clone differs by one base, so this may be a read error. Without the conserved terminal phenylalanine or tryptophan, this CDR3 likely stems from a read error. CDR3 bases: TGTGCTAGTGGTTTGCCCCAGGGATCCTACAATGAGCAGTTCCTC. Its translation: CASGLPQGSYNEQFL. The chain employs TRBV12-5 and TRBJ2-1, with D possibly matching TRBD1 (5 bases). This CDR3 comprises 15 residues. Trimming pared 2 bases from V and 1 base from J, leaving 9 bases between. Germline CDR1 and CDR2: LGHNT and FRNRAP.

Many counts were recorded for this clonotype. CDR3 region: CASSHGTANSPLHF. The DNA for the CDR3 is TGTGCCAGCAGCCACGGGACAGCCAATTCACCCCTCCACTTT. The V call is TRBV5-5, the J call TRBJ1-6; 7 positions match TRBD1. CDR3 length: 14 residues. Germline CDR1 is SGHKS and CDR2 is YYEKEE (reference sequence). V lost 4 bases and J lost 7; bases outside the gene matches: 5. The full variable domain, completed using reference TRBV5-5 and TRBJ1-6, is DAGVTQSPTHLIKTRGQQVTLRCSPISGHKSVSWYQQVLGQGPQFIFQYYEKEERGRGNFPDRFSARQFPNYSSELNVNALLLGDSALYLCASSHGTANSPLHFGNGTRLTVT.

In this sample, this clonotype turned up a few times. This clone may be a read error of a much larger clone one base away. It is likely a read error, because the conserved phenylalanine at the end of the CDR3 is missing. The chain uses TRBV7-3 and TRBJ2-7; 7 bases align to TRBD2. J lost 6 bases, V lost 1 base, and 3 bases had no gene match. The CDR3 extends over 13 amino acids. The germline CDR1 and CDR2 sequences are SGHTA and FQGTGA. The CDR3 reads CASSLITGGEQYS. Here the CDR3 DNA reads TGTGCCAGCAGCTTAATAACGGGGGGCGAGCAGTACTCC.

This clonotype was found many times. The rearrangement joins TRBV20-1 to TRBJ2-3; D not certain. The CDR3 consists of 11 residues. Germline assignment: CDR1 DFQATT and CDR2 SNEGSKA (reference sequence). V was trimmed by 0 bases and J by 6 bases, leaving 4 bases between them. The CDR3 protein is CSARERDTQYF. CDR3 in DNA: TGCAGTGCTAGAGAGAGGGATACGCAGTATTTT.

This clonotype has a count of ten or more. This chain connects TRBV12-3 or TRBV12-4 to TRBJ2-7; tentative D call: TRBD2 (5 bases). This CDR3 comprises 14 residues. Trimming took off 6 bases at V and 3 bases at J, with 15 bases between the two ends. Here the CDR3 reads CASSPTGNLYEQYF. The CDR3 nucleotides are TGTGCCAGCAGCCCCACGGGGAACCTCTACGAGCAGTACTTC.

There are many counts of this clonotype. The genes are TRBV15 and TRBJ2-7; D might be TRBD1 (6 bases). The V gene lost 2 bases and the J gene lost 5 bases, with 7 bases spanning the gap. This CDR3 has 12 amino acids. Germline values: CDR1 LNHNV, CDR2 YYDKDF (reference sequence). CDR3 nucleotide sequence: TGTGCCACCAGCAGACAGGGGAACGAGCAGTACTTC. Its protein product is CATSRQGNEQYF.

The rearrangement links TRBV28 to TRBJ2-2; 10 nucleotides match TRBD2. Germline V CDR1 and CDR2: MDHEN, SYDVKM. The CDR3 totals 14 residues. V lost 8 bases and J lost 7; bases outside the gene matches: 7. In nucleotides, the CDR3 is TGTGCCAGCCGGACTAGCGGAACGTACGGGGAGCTGTTTTTT. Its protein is CASRTSGTYGELFF.

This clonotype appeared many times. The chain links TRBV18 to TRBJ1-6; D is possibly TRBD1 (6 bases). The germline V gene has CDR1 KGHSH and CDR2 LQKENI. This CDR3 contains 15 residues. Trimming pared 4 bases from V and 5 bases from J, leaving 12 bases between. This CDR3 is CASSLDSSNNSPLHF. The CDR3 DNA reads TGTGCCAGCTCACTGGACAGCAGCAATAATTCACCCCTCCACTTT.

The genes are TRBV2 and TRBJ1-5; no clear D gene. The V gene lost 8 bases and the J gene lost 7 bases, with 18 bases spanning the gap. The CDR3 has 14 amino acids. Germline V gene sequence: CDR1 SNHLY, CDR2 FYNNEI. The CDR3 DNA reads TGTGCCAGCGCCCGGGAGGGCGTAGGGCAGCCCCAGCATTTT. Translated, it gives CASAREGVGQPQHF.